This T cell receptor (beta chain) was identified in a study of shared clonotypes between healthy human individuals. The overall study: Donors were a couple of women and a few men aged 18 to 49. Three plates were used per donor for CD4 naive, three for CD4 memory, two for CD8 naive and one for CD8 memory.

CD8 cells regarded as naive lacked CD45RO, were positively chosen for CCR7, and omitted terminally differentiated effector memory CD45RA+ cells. Study-level points and caveats: The represented genetic and exposure-history diversity was limited by the small number of donors.

V was clipped by 5 bases and J by 4 bases, with 29 bases between them. There are 20 residues in the CDR3. The germline V gene has CDR1 LGHNA and CDR2 YSLEER. Method: immunoSEQ multiplex PCR; TCRdb's copy keeps in-frame clones and lacks some. The sample lists 1.5 million to 2.5 million clones; just under 95% were seen once. In regard to this clone: Antigen: not known.

The clonotype was recovered from a man between 18 and 29 years old in good health. V is TRBV4-3 and J is TRBJ2-2; D is possibly TRBD1 (6 bases). The sequenced sample was naive CD8+ T cells sorted from blood. CDR3 in amino acids: CASSSRPTDRDGLLTGELFF. The CDR3 nucleotides read TGCGCCAGCAGCTCCCGTCCAACGGACAGAGACGGACTGCTCACCGGGGAGCTGTTTTTT.